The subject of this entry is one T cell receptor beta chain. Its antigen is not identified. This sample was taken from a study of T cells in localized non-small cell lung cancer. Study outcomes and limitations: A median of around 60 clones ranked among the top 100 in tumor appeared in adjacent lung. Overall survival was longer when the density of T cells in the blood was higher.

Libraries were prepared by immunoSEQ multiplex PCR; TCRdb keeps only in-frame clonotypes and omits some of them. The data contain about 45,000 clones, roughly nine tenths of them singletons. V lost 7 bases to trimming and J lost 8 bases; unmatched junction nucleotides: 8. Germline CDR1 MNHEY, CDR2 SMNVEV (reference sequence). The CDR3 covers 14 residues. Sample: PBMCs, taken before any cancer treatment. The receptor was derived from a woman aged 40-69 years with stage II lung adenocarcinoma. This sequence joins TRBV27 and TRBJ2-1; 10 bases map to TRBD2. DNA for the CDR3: TGTGCCAGCAATCTAGCGGGAGCTGGAGATGAGCAGTTCTTC. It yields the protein CASNLAGAGDEQFF.